This is a list of T cell receptor beta chains from one sample in a study of T-cell memory formation after mild COVID-19. TCRdb reprocessed the 5' RACE reads with MiXCR, giving one entry per CDR3 protein. The sample records 120,000 to 150,000 distinct CDR3 sequences, 6% to 7% being singletons. Input material: PBMCs or a T cell subset sorted from them (not recorded which). The receptor set was obtained from an adult woman who had mild COVID-19 (a few samples of this study predate the infection). Cell type and time point are not known. Both conserved end residues are part of each CDR3. A D gene is named only where the DNA matches it firmly. The listing skips clone size in some rows; elsewhere it reads once, few, many or a size class.

clone_size j_call d_call v_call cdr3_aa cdr3_nt
many TRBJ2-5 TRBD2 TRBV20-1 CSAPDLAGGGGSQETQYF TGCAGTGCTCCCGACCTAGCGGGAGGAGGGGGATCCCAAGAGACCCAGTACTTC
NA TRBJ2-3 TRBD1 TRBV3-1 CASSFAQGTDTQYF TGTGCCAGCAGCTTCGCACAGGGGACAGATACGCAGTATTTT
NA TRBJ2-5 TRBD2 TRBV3-1 CASKWTSGGAVETQYF TGTGCCAGCAAATGGACTAGCGGGGGGGCCGTAGAGACCCAGTACTTC
NA TRBJ2-3 TRBD2 TRBV12-3/TRBV12-4 CASSLGRTSGGLSTDTQYF TGTGCCAGCAGTTTAGGCCGGACTAGCGGGGGCCTCAGCACAGATACGCAGTATTTT
few TRBJ2-1 NA TRBV12-3/TRBV12-4 CASSWRMNPGAGGDEQFF TGTGCCAGCAGTTGGCGCATGAACCCGGGAGCAGGCGGAGATGAGCAGTTCTTC
many TRBJ1-2 NA TRBV9 CASSVGMVNADYGYTF TGTGCCAGCAGCGTCGGAATGGTTAACGCCGACTATGGCTACACCTTC
many TRBJ2-4 TRBD2 TRBV5-1 CASSLAQREGNIQYF TGCGCCAGCAGCTTGGCGCAGCGGGAGGGAAACATTCAGTACTTC
NA TRBJ1-5 TRBD1 TRBV20-1 CSARDPGTGDQPQHF TGCAGTGCTAGAGATCCCGGGACAGGGGATCAGCCCCAGCATTTT
NA TRBJ2-5 NA TRBV6-1 CASSEDRAGRETQYF TGTGCCAGCAGTGAAGACAGGGCCGGACGGGAGACCCAGTACTTC
many TRBJ2-7 TRBD1 TRBV25-1 CASIEEQGGSYEQYF TGTGCCAGCATCGAGGAACAGGGGGGTTCCTACGAGCAGTACTTC
many TRBJ1-5 NA TRBV5-1 CASSPISGAYQPQHF TGCGCCAGCAGCCCTATATCGGGGGCCTATCAGCCCCAGCATTTT
few TRBJ2-2 NA TRBV30 CAWSGERTGELFF TGTGCCTGGAGTGGGGAAAGAACCGGGGAGCTGTTTTTT
NA TRBJ2-6 NA TRBV14 CASSGGANVLTF TGTGCCAGCAGCGGTGGGGCCAACGTCCTGACTTTC
few TRBJ2-7 TRBD2 TRBV11-3 CASSLGLAGGLEQYF TGTGCCAGCAGCTTAGGACTAGCGGGAGGCCTCGAGCAGTACTTC
many TRBJ2-7 NA TRBV12-3/TRBV12-4 CASSYTYEQYF TGTGCCAGCAGTTATACCTACGAGCAGTACTTC
NA TRBJ2-2 NA TRBV5-1 CASSFTVKLANTGELFF TGCGCCAGCAGCTTCACAGTGAAACTAGCGAACACCGGGGAGCTGTTTTTT
NA TRBJ1-1 NA TRBV5-4 CAGSTAMNTEAFF TGTGCCGGATCGACGGCTATGAACACTGAAGCTTTCTTT
few TRBJ2-1 TRBD2 TRBV24-1 CATSDSPSGRGDEQFF TGTGCCACCAGTGATTCGCCTAGCGGGAGGGGCGATGAGCAGTTCTTC
NA TRBJ2-1 NA TRBV4-1 CATRPLSSYNEQFF TGCGCCACCAGGCCGCTGAGCTCCTACAATGAGCAGTTCTTC
few TRBJ2-5 NA TRBV11-3 CASSSPRGETQYF TGTGCCAGCAGCTCGCCGAGAGGAGAGACCCAGTACTTC
many TRBJ1-5 TRBD1 TRBV5-5 CASSPGGTGNQPQHF TGTGCCAGCAGCCCGGGCGGGACAGGGAATCAGCCCCAGCATTTT
few TRBJ2-7 TRBD1 TRBV5-6 CASSLLGQGLNEQYF TGTGCCAGCAGCTTATTGGGACAGGGCCTGAACGAGCAGTACTTC
NA TRBJ2-1 TRBD2 TRBV6-2/TRBV6-3 CASSSETDLAGPYNEQFF TGTGCCAGCAGTTCCGAGACAGATCTAGCGGGACCCTACAATGAGCAGTTCTTC
NA TRBJ2-7 NA TRBV3-1 CASSQDRAYEQYF TGTGCCAGCAGCCAAGATAGGGCCTACGAGCAGTACTTC
NA TRBJ2-7 NA TRBV7-9 CASSLLVRPEQYF TGTGCCAGCAGCTTATTGGTGAGGCCCGAGCAGTACTTC
few TRBJ1-5 NA TRBV2 CASSEQKIYSNQPQHF TGTGCCAGCAGTGAACAGAAAATTTATAGCAATCAGCCCCAGCATTTT
many TRBJ2-3 TRBD2 TRBV19 CASSTTGTSGTDTQYF TGTGCCAGTAGTACCACCGGGACTAGCGGCACAGATACGCAGTATTTT
NA TRBJ1-1 NA TRBV20-1 CSARDLGTQSMNTEAFF TGCAGTGCTAGAGATCTCGGCACTCAATCCATGAACACTGAAGCTTTCTTT
NA TRBJ2-3 TRBD2 TRBV4-2 CASSQELASGSGDTQYF TGTGCCAGCAGCCAAGAATTAGCGAGCGGGAGTGGAGATACGCAGTATTTT
many TRBJ2-4 NA TRBV3-2 CASSQDPTELPKNIQYF TGTGCCAGCAGCCAAGATCCGACAGAGCTCCCCAAAAACATTCAGTACTTC
few TRBJ2-1 TRBD2 TRBV20-1 CSARVPSGSDEQFF TGCAGTGCTAGAGTACCTAGCGGGAGCGATGAGCAGTTCTTC
NA TRBJ1-5 TRBD1 TRBV7-2 CASSWTGGGHQPQHF TGTGCCAGCAGCTGGACAGGGGGGGGGCATCAGCCCCAGCATTTT
few TRBJ2-5 NA TRBV2 CASSGPGPRQETQYF TGTGCCAGCAGCGGGCCGGGACCGAGGCAGGAGACCCAGTACTTC
NA TRBJ1-1 TRBD1 TRBV4-1 CASSQPDRTTEAFF TGCGCCAGCAGCCAACCGGACAGGACCACTGAAGCTTTCTTT
few TRBJ1-5 NA TRBV4-2 CASSQGGEWAQPQHF TGTGCCAGCAGCCAAGGCGGGGAGTGGGCCCAGCCCCAGCATTTT
few TRBJ2-2 NA TRBV18 CASSPSSDLNTGELFF TGTGCCAGCTCACCATCGTCGGACCTCAACACCGGGGAGCTGTTTTTT
many TRBJ2-7 NA TRBV12-3/TRBV12-4 CASSPTGPFYEQYF TGTGCCAGCAGTCCCACTGGCCCCTTCTACGAGCAGTACTTC
many TRBJ2-5 NA TRBV11-3 CASSLASHTQETQYF TGTGCCAGCAGCTTAGCCTCCCATACCCAAGAGACCCAGTACTTC
few TRBJ1-5 NA TRBV15 CATSREEGNQPQHF TGTGCCACCAGCAGAGAAGAGGGCAATCAGCCCCAGCATTTT
NA TRBJ2-3 TRBD2 TRBV29-1 CSVSGRTTDTQYF TGCAGCGTTAGCGGGAGGACGACAGATACGCAGTATTTT
many TRBJ2-7 NA TRBV7-9 CASSSLGGEQYF TGTGCCAGCAGCTCCCTTGGGGGCGAGCAGTACTTC
many TRBJ1-5 TRBD1 TRBV18 CASSPRTGENQPQHF TGTGCCAGCTCACCTCGGACAGGGGAAAATCAGCCCCAGCATTTT
NA TRBJ2-3 NA TRBV6-5 CASSPRRGDTDTQYF TGTGCCAGCAGCCCCCGGCGGGGAGACACAGATACGCAGTATTTT